This T cell receptor (beta chain) was identified in a study of T cells in Graves' hyperthyroidism and ophthalmopathy. Study as a whole: Before any treatment, at initial diagnosis, peripheral blood was collected. Overall study results and limits: Appearing also in blood were most of the thyroid clonotypes expanded above 0.001.

This clonotype was seen at least ten times. The antigen remains undetermined. Drawn at first hyperthyroidism diagnosis, the blood sample preceded any ophthalmopathy symptoms. The ends were cut back, 7 bases at V and 4 bases at J, with 17 bases in the middle. The V gene's germline CDR1 is MNHEY and CDR2 SVGEGT. The CDR3 runs to 15 residues. The investigators amplified TCR beta CDR3 regions from RNA transcripts. The TCR CDR3 first-round RT-PCR relied on the HTBI primer set. TCRdb processed the multiplex PCR reads anew with MiXCR; each CDR3 protein has one entry. The sample has around 280,000 distinct CDR3 sequences, 10% to 15% seen once.

Sequenced: blood. J is TRBJ2-1 and V is TRBV6-2 or TRBV6-3; TRBD2 is a possible D gene (6 bases). The receptor was derived from a woman between 25 and 40 years old with Graves' hyperthyroidism that later progressed to Graves' ophthalmopathy. The CDR3 region has the DNA TGTGCCAGCACTTCTTTGGGGGAGGAGTACAATGAGCAGTTCTTC. Translation gives CASTSLGEEYNEQFF.